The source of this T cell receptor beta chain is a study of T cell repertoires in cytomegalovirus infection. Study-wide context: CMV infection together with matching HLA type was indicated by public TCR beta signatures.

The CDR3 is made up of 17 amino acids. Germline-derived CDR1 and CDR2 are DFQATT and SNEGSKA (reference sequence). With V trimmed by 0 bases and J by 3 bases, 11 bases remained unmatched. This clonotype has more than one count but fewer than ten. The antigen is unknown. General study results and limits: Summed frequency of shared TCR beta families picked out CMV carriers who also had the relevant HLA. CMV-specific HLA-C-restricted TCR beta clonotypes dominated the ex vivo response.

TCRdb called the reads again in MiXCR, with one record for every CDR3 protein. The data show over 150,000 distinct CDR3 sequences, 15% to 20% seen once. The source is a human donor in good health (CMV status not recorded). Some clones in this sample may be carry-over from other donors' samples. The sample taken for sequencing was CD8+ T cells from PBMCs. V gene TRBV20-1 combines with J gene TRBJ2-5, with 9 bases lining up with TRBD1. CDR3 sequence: CSARDVGGGQGEETQYF. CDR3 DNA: TGCAGTGCTAGAGATGTAGGTGGGGGACAGGGCGAAGAGACCCAGTACTTC.